This T cell receptor (beta chain) was captured by sequencing in a study of beta chain features in type 1 diabetes. Study outcomes and limitations: There was a moderate but significant shortening of TCRB CDR3s in all four CD4+ subsets of Type 1 diabetes patients. Insertions were fewer and deletions more numerous at VDJ junctions in type 1 diabetes patients. PCR may have favored shorter templates equally in patients and controls.

cDNA synthesis used the whole RNA isolate, giving expressed TCRB sequences. Generated by immunoSEQ multiplex PCR, the TCRdb table keeps only in-frame clones and is missing some. The top ten clones hold about 0.028% of a sample with fewer than 300,000 clones, 20% of them seen once. As to this clone: Its specificity is unknown.

With 4 bases removed from V and 0 bases from J, the gap between germline ends came to 6 bases. From germline, CDR1 is SQVTM and CDR2 ANQGSEA. This CDR3 comprises 12 residues. This sequence originates from a woman in her thirties or forties with type 1 diabetes. The chain recombines TRBV29-1 with TRBJ1-2, with D unresolved. Sequencing was carried out using naive CD4+ T cells from blood. In DNA form, the CDR3 reads TGCAGCGTTGCCAGAACTAACTATGGCTACACCTTC. As protein: CSVARTNYGYTF.